This TCR beta chain was recorded in a study of a mutant IDH1 vaccine in newly diagnosed glioma. Study-level information: Investigators started vaccination 4-6 weeks after radiotherapy alone, or with temozolomide cycles.

The time point here: week 11, during vaccination. Every single dose of the vaccine, 300 ug of mutant IDH1 20-mer peptide, came with topical imiquimod. Sequenced by immunoSEQ multiplex PCR; TCRdb stores in-frame clones only, minus some. In the table there are fewer than 65,000 clones, 75% to 90% of which are singletons. Trimming shortened V by 0 bases and J by 2 bases, and 5 bases separated the two germline ends. The CDR3 extends over 14 amino acids. Germline V gene data show CDR1 as WSHSY and CDR2 as SAAADI. This clone was counted once. Its antigen is undetermined. This receptor was obtained from a man aged 45-65 years with glioma. The source was PBMCs, collected from a glioma patient whose treatment included an IDH1 peptide vaccine. The chain uses TRBV10-2 and TRBJ1-5; unclear D gene. The CDR3 DNA sequence: TGCGCCAGCAGTGAGTCAGGTCGCAATCAGCCCCAGCATTTT. It is translated as CASSESGRNQPQHF.